Shown below are 9 T cell receptor beta chains from a single sample sequenced in a study of blood T cell repertoires in COVID-19. Measured with immunoSEQ multiplex PCR; TCRdb has only the in-frame clones, and not every one. The table shows tens of thousands of clones, with over 80% occurring only once. The sequenced sample was peripheral blood. These receptors were taken from a woman aged 45-59 years with acute or convalescent COVID-19.

The V gene is TRBV18, the J gene TRBJ2-2; 10 positions agree with TRBD2. Trimming cost V 4 bases and J 0 bases; bases outside gene matches: 5. CDR1 is KGHSH and CDR2 is LQKENI in the germline V gene. This CDR3 is built from 17 residues. DNA of the CDR3: TGTGCCAGCTCACTCGGACTAGCGGAAACGAACACCGGGGAGCTGTTTTTT. This gives the protein CASSLGLAETNTGELFF.

The chain recombines TRBV5-1 with TRBJ1-2; D gene ambiguous. Germline V lookup: CDR1 SGHRS, CDR2 YFSETQ. Trimming stripped 5 bases from V and 3 bases from J, with 23 bases between. The CDR3 has 17 amino acids. The CDR3 here is CASRRFGSTNQDYGYTF. In nucleotides, the CDR3 is TGCGCCAGCAGAAGATTCGGGAGCACAAATCAAGACTATGGCTACACCTTC.

This clone was observed once. The genes are TRBV7-9 and TRBJ2-5, with 11 bases that match TRBD2. V was clipped by 6 bases and J by 2 bases; unmatched bases: 5. This CDR3 comprises 15 residues. Germline V gives CDR1 SEHNR, CDR2 FQNEAQ (reference sequence). This CDR3 reads CASSLAGGRQETQYF. The CDR3 nucleotides read TGTGCCAGCAGTCTAGCGGGAGGCCGTCAAGAGACCCAGTACTTC. The variable domain in full, completed from reference TRBV7-9 and TRBJ2-5, reads DTGVSQNPRHKITKRGQNVTFRCDPISEHNRLYWYRQTLGQGPEFLTYFQNEAQLEKSRLLSDRFSAERPKGSFSTLEIQRTEQGDSAMYLCASSLAGGRQETQYFGPGTRLLVL.

J is TRBJ2-3 and V is TRBV5-6, with 8 bases fitting TRBD2. CDR3 size: 16 residues. Germline V gives CDR1 SGHDT, CDR2 YYEEEE. The V gene end was trimmed by 4 bases and the J gene end by 1 base; junction bases not matched to a gene: 8. The CDR3 nucleotides read TGTGCCAGCAGCCGACTGGCAGCGGGAGGCACAGATACGCAGTATTTT. Translation: CASSRLAAGGTDTQYF.

The V call is TRBV7-3, the J call TRBJ1-6; 11 nucleotides agree with TRBD1. V was clipped by 8 bases and J by 3 bases; unmatched bases: 0. Germline V lookup: CDR1 SGHTA, CDR2 FQGTGA. The CDR3 sequence is 14 residues long. DNA for the CDR3: TGTGCCAGCGGGACAGGGGGCTATAATTCACCCCTCCACTTT. This encodes CASGTGGYNSPLHF.

The chain employs TRBV21-1 and TRBJ2-7; the table's D call TRBD1 went unverified against the DNA. TRBV21-1 is assigned pseudogene status. The CDR3 extends over 13 amino acids. CDR3 in DNA: TGTGCCAGCAGCAAAGGAGCACAGGCGGCGCAGTACTTC. Protein product: CASSKGAQAAQYF.

This clone was found a few times. V usage is TRBV29-1 and J usage is TRBJ1-3; the match to TRBD1 covers 7 bases. CDR1 SQVTM and CDR2 ANQGSEA come from the germline V gene. The V gene end was trimmed by 4 bases and the J gene end by 0 bases; junction bases not matched to a gene: 9. CDR3 length: 16 amino acids. The CDR3 reads CSVAAGGEFSGNTIYF. For the CDR3, the DNA is TGCAGCGTTGCTGCAGGGGGTGAATTCTCTGGAAACACCATATATTTT.

V gene TRBV5-4 combines with J gene TRBJ2-3; 7 bases align to TRBD2. The CDR3 sequence is 17 residues long. The V gene end was trimmed by 1 base and the J gene end by 5 bases; junction bases not matched to a gene: 13. In germline, CDR1 is SGHNT, CDR2 YYREEE (reference sequence). CDR3 protein: CASSLLVSAGARDTQYF. CDR3 sequence (DNA): TGTGCCAGCAGCTTGCTCGTGTCCGCGGGAGCCAGAGATACGCAGTATTTT.

The J gene is TRBJ2-2, the V gene TRBV27; possibly TRBD1 for D (6 bases). The germline CDR1 and CDR2 sequences are MNHEY and SMNVEV (reference sequence). V was clipped by 5 bases and J by 2 bases, with 9 bases between them. The CDR3 spans 14 residues. For the CDR3, the DNA is TGTGCCAGCAGTCCGGGGACAAACACCGGGGAGCTGTTTTTT. It translates to CASSPGTNTGELFF.